This TCR beta chain was recorded in a study of blood T cell repertoires in COVID-19. This CDR3 contains 15 residues. Germline V gene sequence: CDR1 MNHEY, CDR2 SVGAGI. V was cut by 2 bases and J by 5 bases, with 15 bases left in between. Sequencing was performed with immunoSEQ multiplex PCR; in TCRdb, only in-frame clones are kept and a portion is missing. Among 360,000 or so clones listed, around 87% were seen once. The source is a man between 18 and 35 years old with active or convalescent COVID-19. Material for sequencing was peripheral blood. The chain has TRBV6-5 and TRBJ1-1; D uncertain. CDR3 DNA sequence: TGTGCCAGCAGTTACGCGAGGGCGGTGGGGACTGAAGCTTTCTTT. As protein: CASSYARAVGTEAFF.